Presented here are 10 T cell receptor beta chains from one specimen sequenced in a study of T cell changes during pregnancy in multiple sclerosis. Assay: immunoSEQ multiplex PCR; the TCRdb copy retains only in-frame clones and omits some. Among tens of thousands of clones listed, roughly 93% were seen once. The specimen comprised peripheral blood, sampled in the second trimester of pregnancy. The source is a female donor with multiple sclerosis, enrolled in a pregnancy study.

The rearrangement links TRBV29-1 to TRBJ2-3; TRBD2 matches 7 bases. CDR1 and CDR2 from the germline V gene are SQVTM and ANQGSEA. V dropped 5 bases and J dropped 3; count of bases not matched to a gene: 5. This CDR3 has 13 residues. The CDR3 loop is CSVLVAGTDTQYF. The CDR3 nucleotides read TGCAGCGTTTTAGTAGCGGGTACAGATACGCAGTATTTT.

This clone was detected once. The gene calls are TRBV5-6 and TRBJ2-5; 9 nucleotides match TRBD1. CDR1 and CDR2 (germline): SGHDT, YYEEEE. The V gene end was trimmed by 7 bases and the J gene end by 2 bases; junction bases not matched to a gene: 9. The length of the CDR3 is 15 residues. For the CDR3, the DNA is TGTGCCAGCGGCGAGGACAGGGGCGTTCAAGAGACCCAGTACTTC. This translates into CASGEDRGVQETQYF.

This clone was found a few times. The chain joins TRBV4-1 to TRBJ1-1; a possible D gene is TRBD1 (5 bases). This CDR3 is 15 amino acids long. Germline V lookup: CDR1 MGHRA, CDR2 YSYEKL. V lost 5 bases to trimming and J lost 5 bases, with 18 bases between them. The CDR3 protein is CASSFSQGEGTEAFF. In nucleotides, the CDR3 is TGCGCCAGCAGCTTTTCCCAGGGCGAAGGGACTGAAGCTTTCTTT.

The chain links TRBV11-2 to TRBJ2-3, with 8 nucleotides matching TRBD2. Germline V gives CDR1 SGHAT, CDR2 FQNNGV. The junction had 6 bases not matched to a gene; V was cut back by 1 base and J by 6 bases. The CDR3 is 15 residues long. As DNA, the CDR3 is TGTGCCAGCAGCTTAGTTCGGGGGGGGGATGATACGCAGTATTTT. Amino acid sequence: CASSLVRGGDDTQYF.

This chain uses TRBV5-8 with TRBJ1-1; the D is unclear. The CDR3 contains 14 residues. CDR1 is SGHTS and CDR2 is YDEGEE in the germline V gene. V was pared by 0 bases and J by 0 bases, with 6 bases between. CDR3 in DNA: TGTGCCAGCAGCTTGGGCGGGATGAACACTGAAGCTTTCTTT. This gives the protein CASSLGGMNTEAFF.

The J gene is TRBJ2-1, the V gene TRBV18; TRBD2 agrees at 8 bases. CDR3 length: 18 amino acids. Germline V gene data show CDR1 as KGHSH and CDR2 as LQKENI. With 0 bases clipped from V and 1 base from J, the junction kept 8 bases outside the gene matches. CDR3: CASSPPRGDISSYNEQFF. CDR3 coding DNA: TGTGCCAGCTCACCACCGCGGGGGGATATAAGTTCCTACAATGAGCAGTTCTTC.

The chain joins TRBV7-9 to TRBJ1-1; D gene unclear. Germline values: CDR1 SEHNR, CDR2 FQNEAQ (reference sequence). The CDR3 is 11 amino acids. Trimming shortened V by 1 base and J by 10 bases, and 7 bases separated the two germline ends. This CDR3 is CASSLGAGAFF. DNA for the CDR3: TGTGCCAGCAGCTTAGGCGCAGGAGCTTTCTTT.

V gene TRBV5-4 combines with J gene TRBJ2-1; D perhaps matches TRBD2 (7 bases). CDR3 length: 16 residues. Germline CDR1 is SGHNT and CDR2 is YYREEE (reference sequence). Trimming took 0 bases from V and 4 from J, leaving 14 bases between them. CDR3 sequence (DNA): TGTGCCAGCAGCTTGGAGACGGGGGGCCTTTACAATGAGCAGTTCTTC. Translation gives CASSLETGGLYNEQFF.

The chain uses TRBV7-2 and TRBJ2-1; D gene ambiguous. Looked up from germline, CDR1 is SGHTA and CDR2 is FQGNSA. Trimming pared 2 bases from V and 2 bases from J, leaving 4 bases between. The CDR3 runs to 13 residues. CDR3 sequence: CASSLLAYNEQFF. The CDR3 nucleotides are TGTGCCAGCAGCTTACTAGCCTACAATGAGCAGTTCTTC.

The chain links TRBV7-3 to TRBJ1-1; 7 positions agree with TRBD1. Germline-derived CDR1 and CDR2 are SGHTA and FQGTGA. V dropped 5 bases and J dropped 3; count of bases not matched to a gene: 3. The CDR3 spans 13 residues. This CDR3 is CASSRDRDTEAFF. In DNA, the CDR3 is TGTGCCAGCAGCCGGGACAGAGACACTGAAGCTTTCTTT.